This paragraph reports one T cell receptor beta chain. The data were produced by immunoSEQ multiplex PCR, yet TCRdb's version contains in-frame clones alone and is incomplete. Here the sample spans about 78,000 clones, under 80% being singletons. The data originate from a study of blood T cell repertoires in COVID-19. Study-wide context: COVID-19 samples, acute and convalescent, were from the United States, Italy and Spain.

The source material was peripheral blood. This receptor was identified in a human donor in a cohort sampled during active COVID-19.

The CDR3 DNA is TGTGCCAGTACCAAGGGACAGTTTAATGAAAAACTGTTTTTT. Residues: CASTKGQFNEKLFF. The chain carries TRBV19 and TRBJ1-4, with 7 nucleotides matching TRBD1. CDR3 length: 14 amino acids. The V gene end was trimmed by 7 bases and the J gene end by 4 bases; junction bases not matched to a gene: 6. CDR1 LNHDA and CDR2 SQIVND come from the germline V gene (reference sequence).